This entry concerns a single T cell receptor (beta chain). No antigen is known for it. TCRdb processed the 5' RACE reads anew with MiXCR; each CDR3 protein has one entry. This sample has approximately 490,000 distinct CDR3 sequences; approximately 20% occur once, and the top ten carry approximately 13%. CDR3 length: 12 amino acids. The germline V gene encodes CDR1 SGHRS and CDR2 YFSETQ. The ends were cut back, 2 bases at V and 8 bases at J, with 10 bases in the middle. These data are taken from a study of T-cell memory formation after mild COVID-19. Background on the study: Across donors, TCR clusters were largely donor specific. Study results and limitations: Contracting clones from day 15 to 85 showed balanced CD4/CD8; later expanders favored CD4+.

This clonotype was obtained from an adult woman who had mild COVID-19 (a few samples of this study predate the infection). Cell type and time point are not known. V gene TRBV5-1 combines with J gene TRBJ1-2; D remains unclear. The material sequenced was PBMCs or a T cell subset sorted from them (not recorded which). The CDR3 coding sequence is TGCGCCAGCAGCTTTTACGGGGAGGGCTACACCTTC. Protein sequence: CASSFYGEGYTF.